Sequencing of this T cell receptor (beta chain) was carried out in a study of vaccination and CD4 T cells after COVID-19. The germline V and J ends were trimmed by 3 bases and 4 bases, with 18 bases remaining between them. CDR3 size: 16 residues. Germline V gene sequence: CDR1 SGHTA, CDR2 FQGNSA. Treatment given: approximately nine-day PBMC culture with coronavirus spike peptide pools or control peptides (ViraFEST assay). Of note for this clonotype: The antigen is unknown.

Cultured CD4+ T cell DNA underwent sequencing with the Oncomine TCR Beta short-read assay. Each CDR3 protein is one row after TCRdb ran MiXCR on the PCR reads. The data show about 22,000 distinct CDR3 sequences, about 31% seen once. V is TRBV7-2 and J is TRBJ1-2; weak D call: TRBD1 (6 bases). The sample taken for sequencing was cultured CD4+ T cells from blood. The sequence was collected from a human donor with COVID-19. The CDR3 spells CASSLRGGEVRYGYTF. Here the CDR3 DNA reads TGTGCCAGCAGCTTGCGGGGGGGCGAAGTTCGCTATGGCTACACCTTC.